Presented here are 27 T cell receptor beta chains from one specimen sequenced in a study of identical twins. Using its own MiXCR run on the 5' RACE reads, TCRdb lists one record per CDR3 protein. The repertoire holds a few hundred thousand distinct CDR3 sequences, with more than 8% as singletons. In addition, the sample was reused for a study of yellow fever vaccine responses in identical twins.

Input material: CD8+ T cells sorted from blood. These receptors came from a woman aged 18-30 years in good health.

This clonotype turned up a few times. The chain joins TRBV5-1 to TRBJ2-5, with D tentatively TRBD1 (6 bases). The CDR3 loop spans 17 amino acids. Germline loops: CDR1 SGHRS, CDR2 YFSETQ. The V gene lost 0 bases and the J gene lost 1 base, with 16 bases spanning the gap. CDR3 in DNA: TGCGCCAGCAGCTTGGGCGACAGGTTGGCCCCCCAAGAGACCCAGTACTTC. Its protein product is CASSLGDRLAPQETQYF.

This clonotype has just a few counts. The chain combines TRBV11-2 with TRBJ2-3; TRBD2 is a possible D gene (5 bases). Trimming removed 7 bases at V and 0 bases at J, with 23 bases between. This CDR3 is 18 amino acids long. Germline V gene lookup returns CDR1 SGHAT and CDR2 FQNNGV. The CDR3 loop is CASNPGVFGGLSTDTQYF. The CDR3 DNA is TGTGCCAGCAACCCTGGCGTCTTCGGCGGACTTAGCACAGATACGCAGTATTTT. Full variable domain (missing parts from reference TRBV11-2 and TRBJ2-3): EAGVAQSPRYKIIEKRQSVAFWCNPISGHATLYWYQQILGQGPKLLIQFQNNGVVDDSQLPKDRFSAERLKGVDSTLKIQPAKLEDSAVYLCASNPGVFGGLSTDTQYFGPGTRLTVL.

This clonotype was counted at least ten times. The chain is built from TRBV15 and TRBJ2-5; the match to TRBD2 covers 10 bases. The CDR3 extends over 15 amino acids. V lost 6 bases to trimming and J lost 2 bases; unmatched junction nucleotides: 6. The germline V gene has CDR1 LNHNV and CDR2 YYDKDF (reference sequence). CDR3 in amino acids: CATRLAGGSQETQYF. CDR3 nucleotide sequence: TGTGCCACCAGATTAGCGGGAGGCTCACAAGAGACCCAGTACTTC.

This clonotype was seen only a few times. The chain joins TRBV2 to TRBJ2-7; 8 bases map to TRBD2. Germline V lookup: CDR1 SNHLY, CDR2 FYNNEI. J was trimmed by 0 bases and V by 3 bases; bases with no gene match: 4. The CDR3 runs to 15 residues. The CDR3, as DNA: TGTGCCAGCAGTGAGGGGACTAGGAGCTCCTACGAGCAGTACTTC. Its protein product is CASSEGTRSSYEQYF.

This clonotype has a count of ten or more. The chain recombines TRBV12-3 or TRBV12-4 with TRBJ2-3; 7 bases are shared with TRBD1. The CDR3 sequence is 16 residues long. V trimming: 4 bases; J trimming: 2 bases; junction bases outside the gene matches: 9. The CDR3 spells CASSSPRGPTTDTQYF. The CDR3 nucleotides read TGTGCCAGCAGTTCCCCTAGGGGGCCGACCACAGATACGCAGTATTTT.

Concerning this clonotype: An end of the junction differs from the germline gene, which may be a read error. CDR3 sequence reads: CTSWSARAGGLGADTQYF. In nucleotides, the CDR3 is TGTACCAGCTGGTCGGCGCGAGCGGGGGGACTAGGGGCAGATACGCAGTATTTT. The rearrangement links TRBV12-3 or TRBV12-4 to TRBJ2-3, with TRBD2 identical over 9 bases. The CDR3 has 18 amino acids.

The gene calls are TRBV19 and TRBJ1-1; D is ambiguous. Deletions cut 5 bases from V and 1 base from J, with 17 bases between. Germline CDR1 and CDR2: LNHDA and SQIVND (reference sequence). This CDR3 region has 16 residues. The CDR3 bases are TGTGCCAGTAGTGTAATAAAGGACGGATGGAACACTGAAGCTTTCTTT. It is translated as CASSVIKDGWNTEAFF.

The sample holds a few counts of this clonotype. This sequence joins TRBV20-1 and TRBJ2-7, with D perhaps TRBD1 (5 bases). Trimming pared 0 bases from V and 6 bases from J, leaving 15 bases between. The CDR3 spans 14 residues. The germline V gene has CDR1 DFQATT and CDR2 SNEGSKA (reference sequence). CDR3 in amino acids: CSARDEEGVGEQYF. In nucleotides, the CDR3 is TGCAGTGCTAGAGATGAGGAAGGGGTTGGCGAGCAGTACTTC.

The V and J genes are TRBV6-4 and TRBJ1-5, with D possibly being TRBD1 (5 bases). CDR1 is MRHNA and CDR2 is SNTAGT in the germline V gene. V gave up 6 bases and J gave up 7 bases, with 13 bases separating them. The CDR3 loop spans 13 amino acids. The CDR3 nucleotides are TGTGCCAGCAGCCCCGGGGCCGGGCAGCCCCAGCATTTT. Its translation is CASSPGAGQPQHF.

This clonotype was counted a few times. The chain carries TRBV7-2 and TRBJ2-7; no clear D. CDR3 length: 17 amino acids. Germline loops: CDR1 SGHTA, CDR2 FQGNSA. Trimming took 5 bases from V and 0 from J, leaving 20 bases between them. The CDR3 protein is CASSLTPPHTRSYEQYF. In DNA form, the CDR3 reads TGTGCCAGCAGCCTCACCCCCCCACACACTCGCTCCTACGAGCAGTACTTC.

This clonotype was observed many times. This chain connects TRBV2 to TRBJ2-2; TRBD2 agrees at 8 bases. V lost 11 bases and J lost 2; bases outside the gene matches: 7. The germline gives CDR1 SNHLY, CDR2 FYNNEI. The CDR3 length is 14 residues. The CDR3 DNA reads as TGTGCCGGACAGACTAGCGCCAACACCGGGGAGCTGTTTTTT. It translates to CAGQTSANTGELFF. The full variable domain, in which reference TRBV2 and TRBJ2-2 provide the parts outside the CDR3, is EPEVTQTPSHQVTQMGQEVILRCVPISNHLYFYWYRQILGQKVEFLVSFYNNEISEKSEIFDDQFSVERPDGSNFTLKIRSTKLEDSAMYFCAGQTSANTGELFFGEGSRLTVL.

This chain uses TRBV29-1 with TRBJ2-2; D is possibly TRBD1 or TRBD2 (5 bases each). In germline, CDR1 is SQVTM, CDR2 ANQGSEA. This CDR3 has 16 amino acids. Trimming took off 7 bases at V and 6 bases at J, with 24 bases between the two ends. Here the CDR3 DNA reads TGCAGCGCGCGCCCCTCTAGAAATGGGGACGCCGGGGAGCTGTTTTTT. This codes for CSARPSRNGDAGELFF.

Here the CDR3 DNA reads TGCGCCAGCAGCCAAGATCGTGAGAGGTCTCTCAATGAAGCTTTCTTT. It translates to CASSQDRERSLNEAFF. The chain combines TRBV4-3 with TRBJ1-1; no definite D call. V lost 0 bases to trimming and J lost 7 bases, with 18 bases between them. In germline, CDR1 is LGHNA, CDR2 YSLEER. The CDR3 is 16 residues long.

V is TRBV20-1 and J is TRBJ1-5; 8 bases line up with TRBD1. Germline V gene sequence: CDR1 DFQATT, CDR2 SNEGSKA (reference sequence). Trimming removed 5 bases from V and 5 bases from J; junction bases left unmatched: 11. The CDR3 length is 15 residues. Here the CDR3 reads CSAPPTGEGDQPQHF. CDR3 DNA sequence: TGCAGTGCTCCCCCGACAGGGGAAGGGGATCAGCCCCAGCATTTT.

This clonotype was seen only a few times. This sequence joins TRBV28 and TRBJ2-1; a weak D match, TRBD2 (6 bases). V lost 8 bases to trimming and J lost 6 bases, with 20 bases between them. The CDR3 spans 15 residues. Germline loops: CDR1 MDHEN, CDR2 SYDVKM. CDR3 in DNA: TGTGCCAGCGCACCTTGGGGGGTTGAACTCAATGAGCAGTTCTTC. As protein: CASAPWGVELNEQFF.

This clonotype has at least ten counts. The rearrangement uses TRBV27 and TRBJ2-1; 16 positions agree with TRBD2. Germline values: CDR1 MNHEY, CDR2 SMNVEV (reference sequence). Trimming took 7 bases from V and 7 from J; bases not matched to a gene: 13. This CDR3 has 18 amino acids. The CDR3 loop is CASNNAGTSGRGWNEQFF. The CDR3, as DNA: TGTGCCAGCAACAATGCCGGGACTAGCGGGAGGGGGTGGAATGAGCAGTTCTTC.

This CDR3 reads CASGFGTGYTEAFF. CDR3 in DNA: TGTGCCAGCGGGTTCGGGACAGGGTATACTGAAGCTTTCTTT. The chain combines TRBV28 with TRBJ1-1; the match to TRBD1 covers 9 bases. This CDR3 has 14 residues. V lost 8 bases, J lost 5 bases, and 9 bases stayed unmatched. CDR1 is MDHEN, CDR2 SYDVKM, per germline.

This sequence joins TRBV7-9 and TRBJ2-2, with a possible D match to TRBD2 (6 bases). Germline CDR1 reads SEHNR; CDR2 reads FQNEAQ (reference sequence). This CDR3 is 15 amino acids long. V was pared by 5 bases and J by 7 bases, with 17 bases between. The CDR3 region has the DNA TGTGCCAGCAGCCCGAAACCTAGCGTGAACGGGGAGCTGTTTTTT. This encodes CASSPKPSVNGELFF.

This clonotype appeared a few times. Here the CDR3 reads CASSLQRGRSDTQYF. CDR3 in DNA: TGCGCCAGCAGCTTGCAGCGGGGCAGGTCAGATACGCAGTATTTT. The chain combines TRBV5-1 with TRBJ2-3; 7 bases map to TRBD2. Germline trimming cut 1 base from V and 4 bases from J; bases unmatched to any gene: 6. Germline assignment: CDR1 SGHRS and CDR2 YFSETQ. The CDR3 covers 15 residues.

The gene calls are TRBV6-2 or TRBV6-3 and TRBJ2-7; possibly TRBD2 for D (5 bases). The CDR3 is made up of 14 amino acids. CDR1 is MNHEY and CDR2 is SVGEGT in the germline V gene. Trimming pared 4 bases from V and 2 bases from J, leaving 12 bases between. The DNA for the CDR3 is TGTGCCAGCAGTTCTGAGACTACTCCCTACGAGCAGTACTTC. It yields the protein CASSSETTPYEQYF.

Only a few counts were recorded for this clonotype. The chain joins TRBV7-9 to TRBJ1-1; 7 bases map to TRBD1. The CDR3 has 16 amino acids. CDR1 is SEHNR and CDR2 is FQNEAQ in the germline V gene (reference sequence). V lost 6 bases to trimming and J lost 1 base; unmatched junction nucleotides: 11. The CDR3 nucleotides are TGTGCCAGCAGTTGGGGGGAGGGGGCATGGAACACTGAAGCTTTCTTT. Its protein product is CASSWGEGAWNTEAFF.

The chain is built from TRBV7-9 and TRBJ2-7; 10 bases align to TRBD2. The germline V gene encodes CDR1 SEHNR and CDR2 FQNEAQ (reference sequence). Losses at the gene ends were 1 base for V and 2 bases for J; bases not matched to a gene: 2. The CDR3 has 15 residues. CDR3 nucleotides: TGTGCCAGCAGCTTAGAACTAGCGGGAACCTACGAGCAGTACTTC. Its translation is CASSLELAGTYEQYF. The variable domain in full, with the rest retrieved from reference TRBV7-9 and TRBJ2-7, is DTGVSQNPRHKITKRGQNVTFRCDPISEHNRLYWYRQTLGQGPEFLTYFQNEAQLEKSRLLSDRFSAERPKGSFSTLEIQRTEQGDSAMYLCASSLELAGTYEQYFGPGTRLTVT.

J is TRBJ2-3 and V is TRBV5-1; D unclear. Between the trimmed V and J ends, which lost 0 bases and 6 bases, there was a span of 8 bases. Germline CDR1 is SGHRS and CDR2 is YFSETQ. This CDR3 contains 13 residues. CDR3 DNA sequence: TGCGCCAGCAGCTTGGGCCCTGTGGATACGCAGTATTTT. Translation gives CASSLGPVDTQYF.

In its sample, this clonotype was seen a few times. In DNA, the CDR3 is TGCAGCTTTTGGACGGGAGAGCAGTTCTTC. This sequence encodes CSFWTGEQFF. The rearrangement joins TRBV29-1 to TRBJ2-1; D might be TRBD2 (5 bases). This CDR3 has 10 residues. V lost 8 bases, J lost 10 bases, and 12 bases lay in between. Per the germline V gene, CDR1 is SQVTM and CDR2 is ANQGSEA.

This clonotype was observed a few times. The J gene is TRBJ2-1, the V gene TRBV5-1; 7 positions match TRBD2. After removal of 2 bases from V and 5 bases from J, the junction contained 22 bases not matched to a gene. CDR1 and CDR2 (germline): SGHRS, YFSETQ. This CDR3 has 20 residues. CDR3 coding DNA: TGCGCCAGCAGCTTAACCATTCGGGGCTCCGGGAGCGGGGTTCACAATGAGCAGTTCTTC. Translating it yields CASSLTIRGSGSGVHNEQFF. Full variable domain (remainder filled in from reference TRBV5-1 and TRBJ2-1): KAGVTQTPRYLIKTRGQQVTLSCSPISGHRSVSWYQQTPGQGLQFLFEYFSETQRNKGNFPGRFSGRQFSNSRSEMNVSTLELGDSALYLCASSLTIRGSGSGVHNEQFFGPGTRLTVL.

CDR3 residues: CASSLTGTGTEAFF. CDR3 DNA sequence: TGTGCCAGCAGCCTCACAGGGACCGGCACTGAAGCTTTCTTT. This chain links TRBV28 with TRBJ1-1, with D possibly matching TRBD1 (6 bases). CDR3 length: 14 amino acids. The germline V gene has CDR1 MDHEN and CDR2 SYDVKM. Trimming took off 6 bases at V and 4 bases at J, with 15 bases between the two ends.

This clonotype occurred a few times. The chain couples TRBV7-9 to TRBJ1-1, with D possibly being TRBD1 (6 bases). V lost 5 bases to trimming and J lost 6 bases, with 13 bases between them. The V gene's germline CDR1 is SEHNR and CDR2 FQNEAQ (reference sequence). The CDR3 loop spans 13 amino acids. CDR3 residues: CASSPTGKPEAFF. CDR3 bases: TGTGCCAGCAGCCCAACAGGGAAACCTGAAGCTTTCTTT.